The rows below give T cell receptor beta chains drawn from one sample of a study of T-cell memory formation after mild COVID-19. TCRdb re-called the 5' RACE reads through MiXCR, storing one row per CDR3 protein. The sample holds approximately 580,000 distinct CDR3 sequences, roughly 20% seen once. The material sequenced was PBMCs or a T cell subset sorted from them (not recorded which). Receptors originate from an adult woman who had mild COVID-19 (a few samples of this study predate the infection). Cell type and time point are not known. Both conserved end residues are part of each CDR3.

v_call: TRBV9; cdr3_length: 16; cdr3_aa: CASSVVGTGEGNEQFF
v_call: TRBV20-1; cdr3_length: 16; cdr3_aa: CSATHIRASSTDTQYF
v_call: TRBV5-1; cdr3_length: 15; cdr3_aa: CASSPGTGHVYEQYF
v_call: TRBV4-2; cdr3_length: 14; cdr3_aa: CASSPDRATDTQYF
v_call: TRBV6-1; cdr3_length: 15; cdr3_aa: CASSKGQGKAYEQYF
v_call: TRBV5-6; cdr3_length: 14; cdr3_aa: CASSPLATFNEQFF
v_call: TRBV6-2/TRBV6-3; cdr3_length: 15; cdr3_aa: CASSFAGMEDTEAFF
v_call: TRBV6-2/TRBV6-3; cdr3_length: 16; cdr3_aa: CASIPLIRGQSYEQYF
v_call: TRBV6-2/TRBV6-3; cdr3_length: 16; cdr3_aa: CASIGSGTYSQETQYF
v_call: TRBV15; cdr3_length: 15; cdr3_aa: CATTRPGQGGEKLFF
v_call: TRBV18; cdr3_length: 16; cdr3_aa: CASSSSGSSGANVLTF
v_call: TRBV4-1; cdr3_length: 16; cdr3_aa: CASSLGTGGSPWEAFF
v_call: TRBV6-5; cdr3_length: 15; cdr3_aa: CASSQIRDRGAEAFF
v_call: TRBV7-6; cdr3_length: 19; cdr3_aa: CASSFRPPYSGSSYNEQFF
v_call: TRBV9; cdr3_length: 20; cdr3_aa: CASSVDPHPLTSGGDNEQFF
v_call: TRBV29-1; cdr3_length: 13; cdr3_aa: CSVEGWSTDTQYF
v_call: TRBV9; cdr3_length: 14; cdr3_aa: CASSVVGGPYGYTF
v_call: TRBV6-6; cdr3_length: 19; cdr3_aa: CASSYPARDLRSYTDTQYF
v_call: TRBV5-1; cdr3_length: 15; cdr3_aa: CASSWAQRELDTQYF
v_call: TRBV7-3; cdr3_length: 15; cdr3_aa: CASSLTGGGNTEAFF
v_call: TRBV12-3/TRBV12-4; cdr3_length: 12; cdr3_aa: CASTLLGNEQFF
v_call: TRBV7-3; cdr3_length: 13; cdr3_aa: CASSLSRGNEQYF